Listed below are T cell receptor beta chains from one sample, sequenced in a study of blood T cell repertoires in COVID-19. Only in-frame clones appear in the TCRdb table, and some are missing; sequencing was by immunoSEQ multiplex PCR. The sample lists fewer than 200,000 clones; 89% were seen once. The source material was peripheral blood. These receptors were taken from a man younger than 35 who had recovered from COVID-19. Each CDR3 is given with its conserved first and last residue. The D gene is left open where the match is weak. Part of the rows lack a size; the others show once, few, many or a class for expanded clones.

D: -
size: few
J: TRBJ2-1
V: TRBV30
CDR3: CAWSVSGLNEQFF
DNA: TGTGCCTGGAGTGTAAGTGGACTCAATGAGCAGTTCTTC

D: TRBD1
size: -
J: TRBJ1-2
V: TRBV25-1
CDR3: CASSARDRSFYGYTF
DNA: TGTGCCAGCAGTGCCCGGGACAGATCGTTCTATGGCTACACCTTC

D: -
size: once
J: TRBJ2-6
V: TRBV28
CDR3: CASSLRPGYGANVLTF
DNA: TGTGCCAGCAGTTTGCGTCCGGGGTACGGGGCCAACGTCCTGACTTTC

D: -
size: -
J: TRBJ1-3
V: TRBV5-6
CDR3: CASTQGNRAVSGNTIYF
DNA: TGTGCCAGCACCCAGGGGAACAGGGCGGTCTCTGGAAACACCATATATTTT

D: -
size: -
J: TRBJ2-2
V: TRBV11-2
CDR3: CASSRGTANTGELFF
DNA: TGTGCCAGCAGCCGCGGGACAGCGAACACCGGGGAGCTGTTTTTT

D: TRBD1
size: -
J: TRBJ2-1
V: TRBV5-8
CDR3: CASSAGTGTYNEQFF
DNA: TGTGCCAGCAGCGCCGGGACAGGGACCTACAATGAGCAGTTCTTC

D: -
size: -
J: TRBJ1-3
V: TRBV11-2
CDR3: CASRVTDNSGNTIYF
DNA: TGTGCCAGCAGGGTTACTGACAATTCTGGAAACACCATATATTTT

D: TRBD2
size: -
J: TRBJ2-1
V: TRBV24-1
CDR3: CATSEETSGLRHYNEQFF
DNA: TGTGCCACCAGTGAAGAAACTAGCGGCCTAAGGCACTACAATGAGCAGTTCTTC

D: TRBD2
size: -
J: TRBJ2-1
V: TRBV29-1
CDR3: CSVAAAGDYNEQFF
DNA: TGCAGCGTTGCAGCAGCGGGGGACTACAATGAGCAGTTCTTC

D: -
size: -
J: TRBJ2-2
V: TRBV24-1
CDR3: CATGGVTGELFF
DNA: TGTGCCACCGGAGGGGTTACCGGGGAGCTGTTTTTT

D: TRBD2
size: -
J: TRBJ2-3
V: TRBV28
CDR3: CASSKMGLAGRTDTQYF
DNA: TGTGCCAGCAGTAAGATGGGACTAGCGGGTCGCACAGATACGCAGTATTTT

D: TRBD2
size: -
J: TRBJ2-1
V: TRBV7-9
CDR3: CASSSRLADEQFF
DNA: TGTGCCAGCAGCTCAAGACTAGCGGATGAGCAGTTCTTC

D: -
size: -
J: TRBJ2-3
V: TRBV27
CDR3: CASSFEGRGADTQYF
DNA: TGTGCCAGCAGTTTCGAGGGAAGAGGCGCAGATACGCAGTATTTT

D: -
size: -
J: TRBJ1-1
V: TRBV28
CDR3: CASSPSIAEAFF
DNA: TGTGCCAGCAGTCCATCAATAGCTGAAGCTTTCTTT

D: TRBD1
size: -
J: TRBJ2-7
V: TRBV18
CDR3: CASSPLTGFYEQYF
DNA: TGTGCCAGCTCACCTTTGACAGGGTTCTACGAGCAGTACTTC

D: -
size: -
J: TRBJ2-1
V: TRBV7-8
CDR3: CASSLGRDRGLHEQFF
DNA: TGTGCCAGCAGCTTGGGCCGAGACAGAGGATTACATGAGCAGTTCTTC

D: TRBD1
size: -
J: TRBJ1-5
V: TRBV15
CDR3: CATSSAKTGANQPQHF
DNA: TGTGCCACCAGCAGCGCTAAGACAGGGGCGAATCAGCCCCAGCATTTT

D: TRBD1
size: -
J: TRBJ2-3
V: TRBV5-4
CDR3: CASSGRDRGRTDTQYF
DNA: TGTGCCAGCAGCGGACGGGACAGGGGGCGGACAGATACGCAGTATTTT

D: -
size: -
J: TRBJ2-7
V: TRBV11-2
CDR3: CASSNRRGGSYEQYF
DNA: TGTGCCAGCAGCAATCGTAGGGGGGGTAGCTACGAGCAGTACTTC